The 32 T cell receptor beta chains in this list originate from one sample, sequenced in a study of blood T cell repertoires in COVID-19. TCRdb keeps only in-frame clones here, not all; method: immunoSEQ multiplex PCR. The sample lists approximately 400,000 clones; approximately 88% were seen once. The sequencing input was peripheral blood. These receptor sequences come from a man in his forties with acute or convalescent COVID-19.

The CDR3 region is CASSLGLLYEQYF. CDR3 DNA sequence: TGTGCCAGCAGCTTAGGGCTGCTTTACGAGCAGTACTTC. The rearrangement uses TRBV7-2 and TRBJ2-7; no reliable D call. In germline, CDR1 is SGHTA, CDR2 FQGNSA. Trimming removed 1 base from V and 4 bases from J, with 8 bases in between. This CDR3 has 13 residues.

The chain recombines TRBV29-1 with TRBJ2-7, with 7 bases lining up with TRBD1. The CDR3 contains 12 residues. V was clipped by 6 bases and J by 5 bases; unmatched bases: 7. CDR1 and CDR2 from the germline V gene are SQVTM and ANQGSEA. CDR3 bases: TGCAGCGTGCGGACAGGTGCCAACGAGCAGTACTTC. Translation gives CSVRTGANEQYF.

The rearrangement uses TRBV4-1 and TRBJ2-2; perhaps TRBD1 as D (6 bases). Germline CDR1 and CDR2: MGHRA and YSYEKL. With 1 base removed from V and 8 bases from J, the gap between germline ends came to 14 bases. CDR3 length: 15 residues. The CDR3 DNA reads as TGCGCCAGCAGCCAAGGGCAGGGGTTTACTGGGGAGCTGTTTTTT. Translation gives CASSQGQGFTGELFF.

The V gene is TRBV7-2, the J gene TRBJ1-2; TRBD1 agrees at 7 bases. Looked up from germline, CDR1 is SGHTA and CDR2 is FQGNSA. The trim removed 5 bases at V and 8 bases at J, leaving 14 bases unmatched. This CDR3 comprises 15 residues. The DNA of the CDR3 is TGTGCCAGCAGCCCAAGACAGGGCCCACTGGACGGCTACACCTTC. Translating it yields CASSPRQGPLDGYTF.

The chain carries TRBV5-1 and TRBJ2-7, with D perhaps matching TRBD1 (6 bases). V gave up 0 bases and J gave up 1 base, with 11 bases separating them. The germline gives CDR1 SGHRS, CDR2 YFSETQ. CDR3 length: 15 amino acids. CDR3 in amino acids: CASSLEWGHSYEQYF. Written as DNA, the CDR3 is TGCGCCAGCAGCTTGGAATGGGGGCATTCCTACGAGCAGTACTTC. Using reference TRBV5-1 and TRBJ2-7 for the parts outside the CDR3, the full variable domain is KAGVTQTPRYLIKTRGQQVTLSCSPISGHRSVSWYQQTPGQGLQFLFEYFSETQRNKGNFPGRFSGRQFSNSRSEMNVSTLELGDSALYLCASSLEWGHSYEQYFGPGTRLTVT.

The chain has TRBV28 and TRBJ1-4, with D unresolved. Trimming pared 5 bases from V and 4 bases from J, leaving 11 bases between. The CDR3 has 14 amino acids. The germline CDR1 and CDR2 sequences are MDHEN and SYDVKM. CDR3 in DNA: TGTGCCAGCAGTACCAGTAACGTTAATGAAAAACTGTTTTTT. It codes for CASSTSNVNEKLFF.

The V and J genes are TRBV30 and TRBJ1-1, with D maybe TRBD1 (6 bases). Germline CDR1 and CDR2: GTSNPN and SVGIG (reference sequence). This CDR3 has 15 residues. Trimming stripped 3 bases from V and 0 bases from J, with 14 bases between. Written as DNA, the CDR3 is TGTGCCTGGAGACCGGATCAGGGGTTGAACACTGAAGCTTTCTTT. Its translation is CAWRPDQGLNTEAFF.

The V call is TRBV11-3, the J call TRBJ2-7; TRBD1 agrees at 9 bases. This CDR3 is built from 13 residues. The germline V gene has CDR1 SGHNT and CDR2 YENEEA. Trimming at V came to 5 bases and at J to 6 bases, leaving 5 bases not matched to a gene. The CDR3 DNA follows: TGTGCCAGCAGCAGGGGACAGGGTTCCGAGCAGTACTTC. This sequence encodes CASSRGQGSEQYF.

J is TRBJ1-1 and V is TRBV9; tentative D call: TRBD1 (6 bases). V was shortened by 0 bases and J by 8 bases, with 14 bases between the two germline ends. Germline CDR1 is SGDLS and CDR2 is YYNGEE. The CDR3 totals 14 residues. CDR3 region: CASSVAHSQGEAFF. As DNA, the CDR3 is TGTGCCAGCAGCGTAGCCCACTCTCAGGGGGAAGCTTTCTTT.

V usage is TRBV21-1 and J usage is TRBJ1-5; TRBD1 was called by the table and not checked on the DNA. TRBV21-1 is deemed a pseudogene. CDR3 size: 18 residues. The chain's CDR3 is CASSKGQGEEDSNQPQHF. CDR3 coding DNA: TGTGCCAGCAGCAAAGGACAGGGGGAGGAAGATAGCAATCAGCCCCAGCATTTT.

V and J are TRBV9 and TRBJ2-2, with 10 bases aligning to TRBD1. The CDR3 sequence is 16 residues long. Losses at the gene ends were 3 bases for V and 4 bases for J; bases not matched to a gene: 6. CDR1 and CDR2 (germline): SGDLS, YYNGEE. The CDR3 loop is CASSARGQGLTGELFF. As DNA, the CDR3 is TGTGCCAGCAGCGCCAGGGGACAGGGGCTCACCGGGGAGCTGTTTTTT. The full variable domain, with the rest looked up from reference TRBV9 and TRBJ2-2, is DSGVTQTPKHLITATGQRVTLRCSPRSGDLSVYWYQQSLDQGLQFLIQYYNGEERAKGNILERFSAQQFPDLHSELNLSSLELGDSALYFCASSARGQGLTGELFFGEGSRLTVL.

The chain has TRBV7-9 and TRBJ2-2; tentative D call: TRBD2 (5 bases). The V end was cut by 3 bases, the J end by 0 bases, with 8 bases between. The CDR3 consists of 15 residues. CDR1 SEHNR and CDR2 FQNEAQ come from the germline V gene (reference sequence). The CDR3 reads CASSLDSPNTGELFF. The CDR3 coding sequence is TGTGCCAGCAGCTTGGACTCACCGAACACCGGGGAGCTGTTTTTT.

The chain is built from TRBV5-1 and TRBJ2-7; D is unresolved. The CDR3 has 15 residues. The germline CDR1 and CDR2 sequences are SGHRS and YFSETQ. The V end lost 0 bases, the J end lost 2 bases, and 12 bases lay between the germline ends. The CDR3 DNA reads TGCGCCAGCAGCTTGGGACTGCACCTTCCCTACGAGCAGTACTTC. It is translated as CASSLGLHLPYEQYF.

This clone was counted between two and nine times. The chain joins TRBV6-1 to TRBJ1-4, with D unclear. The CDR3 covers 15 residues. Germline V gives CDR1 MNHNS, CDR2 SASEGT. Between the trimmed V and J ends, which lost 3 bases and 0 bases, there was a span of 8 bases. For the CDR3, the DNA is TGTGCCAGCAGTGAGCCCGGAGCAACTAATGAAAAACTGTTTTTT. This codes for CASSEPGATNEKLFF.

On this clone itself: Different DNA sequences within this sample yield the same CDR3. The J gene is TRBJ1-5, the V gene TRBV18, with unresolved D. Per the germline V gene, CDR1 is KGHSH and CDR2 is LQKENI. The V end was cut by 1 base, the J end by 4 bases, with 5 bases between. The CDR3 totals 13 residues. DNA for the CDR3: TGTGCCAGCTCACCACAGAGTAATCAGCCCCAGCATTTT. Protein: CASSPQSNQPQHF.

The V gene is TRBV12-5, the J gene TRBJ1-1; D is ambiguous. CDR1 is LGHNT, CDR2 FRNRAP, per germline. With 6 bases removed from V and 0 bases from J, the gap between germline ends came to 11 bases. This CDR3 comprises 14 residues. In DNA, the CDR3 is TGTGCTAGTGGGTCGACATTTATGAACACTGAAGCTTTCTTT. This translates into CASGSTFMNTEAFF.

The chain employs TRBV6-2 or TRBV6-3 and TRBJ1-2; D call uncertain. The CDR3 consists of 16 residues. Germline V CDR1 and CDR2: MNHEY, SVGEGT. The V and J ends lost 1 base and 7 bases respectively, with 19 bases between them. Here the CDR3 DNA reads TGTGCCAGCAGTTACTACGGGAACACCCCTTGGACTGGCTACACCTTC. Its translation: CASSYYGNTPWTGYTF.

V and J are TRBV5-1 and TRBJ2-5; D ambiguous. The length of the CDR3 is 13 residues. The germline V gene encodes CDR1 SGHRS and CDR2 YFSETQ. With 2 bases removed from V and 5 bases from J, the gap between germline ends came to 10 bases. Here the CDR3 DNA reads TGCGCCAGCAGCTTAGTTAGTTTCGAGACCCAGTACTTC. Amino acids: CASSLVSFETQYF.

On this clone: One end of the junction varies from germline; a read error may be responsible. The chain uses TRBV11-2 and TRBJ2-1, with D unresolved. This CDR3 comprises 14 residues. Germline lookup yields CDR1 SGHAT and CDR2 FQNNGV. The CDR3 sequence: CASSLEGRPDIRVF. The CDR3 nucleotides are TGTGCCAGCAGCTTAGAGGGTCGTCCGGATATTCGGGTCTTC.

This chain connects TRBV28 to TRBJ2-2, with TRBD2 identical over 15 bases. CDR3 length: 18 amino acids. CDR1 and CDR2 from the germline V gene are MDHEN and SYDVKM. After removal of 4 bases from V and 5 bases from J, the junction contained 8 bases not matched to a gene. CDR3 coding DNA: TGTGCCAGCAGTTCGTCCTGGACTAGCGGGAGGGGTACCGGGGAGCTGTTTTTT. Translated: CASSSSWTSGRGTGELFF. The full variable domain, rest sourced from reference TRBV28 and TRBJ2-2, is DVKVTQSSRYLVKRTGEKVFLECVQDMDHENMFWYRQDPGLGLRLIYFSYDVKMKEKGDIPEGYSVSREKKERFSLILESASTNQTSMYLCASSSSWTSGRGTGELFFGEGSRLTVL.

The chain couples TRBV10-3 to TRBJ1-6, with 7 bases fitting TRBD1. With 1 base clipped from V and 4 bases from J, the junction kept 4 bases outside the gene matches. The CDR3 contains 16 residues. Germline V lookup: CDR1 ENHRY, CDR2 SYGVKD. In DNA form, the CDR3 reads TGTGCCATCAGTGAGTGGGACAGAAGATATAATTCACCCCTCCACTTT. As protein: CAISEWDRRYNSPLHF.

The chain links TRBV5-1 to TRBJ1-1, with 9 positions matching TRBD1. The CDR3 covers 16 residues. The trim removed 1 base at V and 2 bases at J, leaving 6 bases unmatched. Germline-derived CDR1 and CDR2 are SGHRS and YFSETQ. CDR3 region: CASSLWSDRGNTEAFF. Here the CDR3 DNA reads TGCGCCAGCAGCTTGTGGTCGGACAGGGGTAACACTGAAGCTTTCTTT.

This clone was counted between two and nine times. The chain recombines TRBV2 with TRBJ1-1; possible D gene TRBD1, 6 bases. V lost 8 bases and J 4 bases, leaving 8 bases between the germline ends. The germline V gene encodes CDR1 SNHLY and CDR2 FYNNEI. The CDR3 covers 11 residues. This CDR3 reads CASGRGTEAFF. The CDR3 DNA follows: TGTGCCAGCGGCAGGGGCACTGAAGCTTTCTTT.

V usage is TRBV10-1 and J usage is TRBJ2-7; TRBD2 aligns across 10 bases. The V and J ends lost 3 bases and 2 bases, in that order; junction bases with no gene match: 4. Germline V gives CDR1 WNHNN, CDR2 SYGVQD (reference sequence). CDR3 length equals 15 residues. CDR3 loop: CASSDGTSGTYEQYF. The CDR3 DNA is TGCGCCAGCAGTGATGGAACTAGCGGGACCTACGAGCAGTACTTC.

The chain combines TRBV5-5 with TRBJ2-7, with 7 positions matching TRBD2. After removal of 1 base from V and 2 bases from J, the junction contained 6 bases not matched to a gene. Germline CDR1 reads SGHKS; CDR2 reads YYEKEE (reference sequence). There are 15 residues in the CDR3. CDR3 DNA sequence: TGTGCCAGCAGCTTGCGCCTAGCGGAGACCTACGAGCAGTACTTC. Its translation: CASSLRLAETYEQYF.

The chain recombines TRBV24-1 with TRBJ2-2; D remains ambiguous. Germline-derived CDR1 and CDR2 are KGHDR and SFDVKD. CDR3 length: 13 amino acids. The V and J ends lost 6 bases and 3 bases respectively, with 7 bases between them. CDR3 in amino acids: CATSNRYTGELFF. DNA of the CDR3: TGTGCCACCAGTAACAGATACACCGGGGAGCTGTTTTTT.

The chain has TRBV10-3 and TRBJ2-2; 8 bases agree with TRBD1. V lost 5 bases and J lost 5; bases outside the gene matches: 10. Per germline, CDR1 ENHRY and CDR2 SYGVKD. The CDR3 totals 16 residues. The CDR3 loop reads CAISPTDRVHTGELFF. The CDR3 coding sequence is TGTGCCATCAGTCCAACGGACAGGGTGCATACCGGGGAGCTGTTTTTT.

V usage is TRBV9 and J usage is TRBJ2-2; 7 bases match TRBD2. The CDR3 contains 16 residues. Germline CDR1 is SGDLS and CDR2 is YYNGEE. Losses at the gene ends were 2 bases for V and 3 bases for J; bases not matched to a gene: 7. The CDR3 region has the DNA TGTGCCAGCAGCGTTGACGCTAGCGGCGACACCGGGGAGCTGTTTTTT. It specifies CASSVDASGDTGELFF.

The rearrangement links TRBV28 to TRBJ2-1, with a possible D match to TRBD2 (6 bases). Trimming removed 11 bases from V and 2 bases from J, with 25 bases in between. The CDR3 has 17 residues. Germline lookup yields CDR1 MDHEN and CDR2 SYDVKM. CDR3 coding DNA: TGTGCCTCGCGGCGGGAAGCTGAACGACTAGCCTACAATGAGCAGTTCTTC. It codes for CASRREAERLAYNEQFF.

The rearrangement links TRBV7-2 to TRBJ1-6; D call uncertain. V was pared by 5 bases and J by 6 bases, with 5 bases between. The germline V gene has CDR1 SGHTA and CDR2 FQGNSA. The CDR3 consists of 12 residues. DNA of the CDR3: TGTGCCAGCAGCCCAATTAATTCACCCCTCCACTTT. As protein: CASSPINSPLHF.

This chain uses TRBV11-2 with TRBJ2-7; D is unresolved. Between the trimmed V and J ends, which lost 3 bases and 8 bases, there was a span of 11 bases. This CDR3 region has 12 residues. From germline, CDR1 is SGHAT and CDR2 FQNNGV. DNA of the CDR3: TGTGCCAGCAGCTTTTTGAGGTCCCAGCAGTACTTC. The encoded protein is CASSFLRSQQYF.

The chain recombines TRBV14 with TRBJ1-1; D possibly corresponds to TRBD1 (6 bases). V was shortened by 7 bases and J by 4 bases, with 10 bases between the two germline ends. The germline V gene has CDR1 SGHDN and CDR2 FVKESK. The CDR3 totals 12 residues. CDR3 amino acids: CASNEGGTEAFF. DNA for the CDR3: TGTGCCAGCAACGAAGGGGGCACTGAAGCTTTCTTT.